Listed below are T cell receptor beta chains from one sample, sequenced in a study of human CD8 memory T cell subsets. Each CDR3 protein gets one entry in TCRdb, which reprocessed the 5' RACE reads and gives no DNA. The sample spans fewer than 20,000 distinct CDR3 sequences; the ten largest clones claim around 5.8%. Source material: CD8+ T cells from PBMCs. These receptors originate from a human donor in good health. Both conserved end residues are part of each CDR3. Where a row states a size, it is once, few, many or the class of an expanded clone; other rows omit it.

J: TRBJ2-1
V: TRBV27
size: NA
CDR3: CASSFLGTEQFF

J: TRBJ2-3
V: TRBV7-9
size: NA
CDR3: CASSQGGSDTQYF

J: TRBJ1-4
V: TRBV15
size: NA
CDR3: CATSTRTGTNEKLFF

J: TRBJ2-7
V: TRBV12-3/TRBV12-4
size: NA
CDR3: CASSFGESYEQYF

J: TRBJ2-7
V: TRBV28
size: NA
CDR3: CASSLDGRSAQQYF

J: TRBJ2-3
V: TRBV12-3/TRBV12-4
size: NA
CDR3: CASRAPSGGATYF

J: TRBJ2-3
V: TRBV25-1
size: medium-sized
CDR3: CASSETSGSGDTQYF

J: TRBJ2-4
V: TRBV24-1
size: NA
CDR3: CATSDSQGAYGNIQYF

J: TRBJ2-7
V: TRBV2
size: NA
CDR3: CASNPRDTSYEQYF

J: TRBJ2-1
V: TRBV20-1
size: NA
CDR3: CSAISSGGPAYNEQFF

J: TRBJ1-5
V: TRBV5-5
size: NA
CDR3: CASSLTWDKNQPQHF

J: TRBJ1-2
V: TRBV3-1
size: NA
CDR3: CASSQDRGNHPNYGYTF

J: TRBJ2-1
V: TRBV28
size: NA
CDR3: CASSPGGRSDEQFF

J: TRBJ1-2
V: TRBV12-3/TRBV12-4
size: NA
CDR3: CASSDLTETNYGYTF

J: TRBJ2-3
V: TRBV30
size: NA
CDR3: CAWFGSDRTDTQYF

J: TRBJ2-1
V: TRBV7-8
size: NA
CDR3: CASSFSRLANNEQFF

J: TRBJ2-2
V: TRBV7-9
size: NA
CDR3: CASSSRLAGVREELFF

J: TRBJ2-3
V: TRBV27
size: NA
CDR3: CASSEGGPADTQYF

J: TRBJ2-7
V: TRBV30
size: NA
CDR3: CAWSVGQGDYEQYF

J: TRBJ1-1
V: TRBV20-1
size: NA
CDR3: CSAKPTGRENTEAFF

J: TRBJ2-1
V: TRBV20-1
size: NA
CDR3: CSARGGLAGGSTYNEQFF

J: TRBJ1-6
V: TRBV7-6
size: NA
CDR3: CASSPQTSEVNSPLHF

J: TRBJ1-1
V: TRBV6-6
size: NA
CDR3: CASRSPGQGLSAFF

J: TRBJ2-7
V: TRBV19
size: NA
CDR3: CASSISGQATYEQYF

J: TRBJ2-1
V: TRBV12-3/TRBV12-4
size: NA
CDR3: CASSWTLYNEQFF

J: TRBJ1-6
V: TRBV7-9
size: NA
CDR3: CASSLVRTNSPLHF

J: TRBJ1-1
V: TRBV6-5
size: NA
CDR3: CASSYSTGTEAFF

J: TRBJ2-7
V: TRBV29-1
size: NA
CDR3: CSVETVAGETYEQYF

J: TRBJ2-7
V: TRBV10-2
size: NA
CDR3: CASSRGSGEQYF

J: TRBJ1-2
V: TRBV7-8
size: NA
CDR3: CASSVGLRGDGYTF

J: TRBJ1-1
V: TRBV28
size: NA
CDR3: CASPSGGGGFTEAFF

J: TRBJ1-1
V: TRBV5-1
size: NA
CDR3: CASSGRGWDTEAFF

J: TRBJ2-2
V: TRBV19
size: NA
CDR3: CASSIEPLDLSPGTGELFF

J: TRBJ2-2
V: TRBV16
size: NA
CDR3: CASSQYDSYTGELFF

J: TRBJ2-1
V: TRBV15
size: NA
CDR3: CATSRDKDFYNEQFF

J: TRBJ2-7
V: TRBV9
size: NA
CDR3: CASSVATGLEQYF

J: TRBJ1-2
V: TRBV5-5
size: NA
CDR3: CASSNQDRGNYGYTF

J: TRBJ2-1
V: TRBV24-1
size: NA
CDR3: CATSASQGAGGRSLEQFF

J: TRBJ2-4
V: TRBV7-9
size: NA
CDR3: CASSPIGAKNIQYF

J: TRBJ2-2
V: TRBV6-5
size: NA
CDR3: CASSYSVTSGTGELFF

J: TRBJ1-2
V: TRBV19
size: NA
CDR3: CASSAHNGDGYTF

J: TRBJ1-2
V: TRBV19
size: NA
CDR3: CASTKPGNYGYTF

J: TRBJ2-7
V: TRBV7-6
size: NA
CDR3: CASSLASDGSYEQYF